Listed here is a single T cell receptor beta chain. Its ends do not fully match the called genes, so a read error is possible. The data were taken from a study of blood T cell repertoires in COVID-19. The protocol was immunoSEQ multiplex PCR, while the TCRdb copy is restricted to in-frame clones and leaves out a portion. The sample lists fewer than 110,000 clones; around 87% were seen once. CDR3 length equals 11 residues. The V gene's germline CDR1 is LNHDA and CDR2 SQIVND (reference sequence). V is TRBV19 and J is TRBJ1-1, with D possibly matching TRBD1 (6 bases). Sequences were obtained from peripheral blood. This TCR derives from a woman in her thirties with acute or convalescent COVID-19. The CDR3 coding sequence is TGTGCCAGTAGCCGGGGAGACAGGCTTAATTTT. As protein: CASSRGDRLNF. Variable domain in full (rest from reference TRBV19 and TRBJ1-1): DGGITQSPKYLFRKEGQNVTLSCEQNLNHDAMYWYRQDPGQGLRLIYYSQIVNDFQKGDIAEGYSVSREKKESFPLTVTSAQKNPTAFYLCASSRGDRLNFGQGTRLTVV.